This T cell receptor beta chain originates from a study of cytomegalovirus exposure and HLA in healthy donors. Whole-study context: HLA-typed donors were the source of 86 million or so unique TCRs held in an early data release.

The germline gives CDR1 SQVTM, CDR2 ANQGSEA. The CDR3 spans 14 residues. V dropped 6 bases and J dropped 0; count of bases not matched to a gene: 5. The donors, nominally healthy at sampling, likely had unrecorded immune exposures. Primers included in the PCR were 60 Vbeta and 13 Jbeta primers. Repertoires were generated with immunoSEQ multiplex PCR, while TCRdb's copy carries only in-frame clones and drops some. The sample contains some 220,000 clones, approximately 85% of which appear only once. This TCR derives from a girl aged 2-15 years in good health and CMV-seronegative. The J gene is TRBJ1-2, the V gene TRBV29-1; 9 nucleotides align to TRBD1. The sample taken for sequencing was PBMCs. The CDR3: CSVADRGTNYGYTF. CDR3 nucleotide sequence: TGCAGCGTCGCCGACAGGGGGACTAACTATGGCTACACCTTC.